A selection of T cell receptor beta chains follows, all from one sample in a study of cytomegalovirus exposure and HLA in healthy donors. Clones were sequenced by immunoSEQ multiplex PCR, and TCRdb holds only the in-frame ones, with some missing. The repertoire holds 90,000 to 120,000 clones, with 74% as singletons. Sequencing used PBMCs. The receptors originated from a man aged 50-60 years in good health and CMV-seropositive. The CDR3 runs from the conserved cysteine through the conserved F or W. Each record gives: clone size, J gene, D gene, V gene, CDR3 length, CDR3 DNA, CDR3 protein. The D gene is left open where the match is weak. Clone size is given for some rows only: seen once, a few or many times, or a class if the clone is expanded.

clone_size: few; j_call: TRBJ2-1; d_call: TRBD2; v_call: TRBV7-2; cdr3_length: 18; cdr3_nt: TGTGCCAGCAGCTTAGTAGGTGGGACTAGCGGGGCATACAATGAGCAGTTCTTC; cdr3_aa: CASSLVGGTSGAYNEQFF
clone_size: -; j_call: TRBJ2-5; d_call: TRBD2; v_call: TRBV4-1; cdr3_length: 16; cdr3_nt: TGCGCCAGCAGCCCCGAAGGTAGCGGGAGGGCGAAGACCCAGTACTTC; cdr3_aa: CASSPEGSGRAKTQYF
clone_size: -; j_call: TRBJ2-1; d_call: TRBD2; v_call: TRBV5-1; cdr3_length: 15; cdr3_nt: TGCGCCAGCAGCTTGTCTCTAGCGGGGGTCAATGAGCAGTTCTTC; cdr3_aa: CASSLSLAGVNEQFF
clone_size: -; j_call: TRBJ1-1; d_call: TRBD1; v_call: TRBV5-1; cdr3_length: 15; cdr3_nt: TGCGCCAGCAGCTTGGGAAGGGGGCAGAACACTGAAGCTTTCTTT; cdr3_aa: CASSLGRGQNTEAFF
clone_size: -; j_call: TRBJ2-1; d_call: -; v_call: TRBV10-1; cdr3_length: 14; cdr3_nt: TGCGCCTCCCAGGGGGCTAGCGGCTACAATGAGCAGTTCTTC; cdr3_aa: CASQGASGYNEQFF
clone_size: -; j_call: TRBJ2-3; d_call: -; v_call: TRBV6-4; cdr3_length: 16; cdr3_nt: TGTGCCAGCAGTGACTCCGGTGGAGTGGGCACAGATACGCAGTATTTT; cdr3_aa: CASSDSGGVGTDTQYF
clone_size: -; j_call: TRBJ1-2; d_call: TRBD1; v_call: TRBV28; cdr3_length: 15; cdr3_nt: TGTGCCAGCAGTCAGGGGGGAGAGGGGCCTCTTGGCTACACCTTC; cdr3_aa: CASSQGGEGPLGYTF
clone_size: -; j_call: TRBJ1-2; d_call: -; v_call: TRBV9; cdr3_length: 15; cdr3_nt: TGTGCCAGCAGCTTCGGACAGAATACTAACTATGGCTACACCTTC; cdr3_aa: CASSFGQNTNYGYTF
clone_size: -; j_call: TRBJ1-1; d_call: -; v_call: TRBV4-1; cdr3_length: 12; cdr3_nt: TGCGCCAGCAGACGGGCGGGCACTGAAGCTTTCTTT; cdr3_aa: CASRRAGTEAFF
clone_size: -; j_call: TRBJ2-3; d_call: -; v_call: TRBV7-3; cdr3_length: 14; cdr3_nt: TGTGCCAGCAGCCTCCAGGGTAGTGGAGATACGCAGTATTTT; cdr3_aa: CASSLQGSGDTQYF
clone_size: -; j_call: TRBJ2-5; d_call: -; v_call: TRBV5-4; cdr3_length: 15; cdr3_nt: TGTGCCAGCAGCCTGGGGCAGACTGTTCAAGAGACCCAGTACTTC; cdr3_aa: CASSLGQTVQETQYF
clone_size: -; j_call: TRBJ1-6; d_call: TRBD1; v_call: TRBV6-1; cdr3_length: 15; cdr3_nt: TGTGCCAGCAGCAAGAGGACAGGGGAGAATTCACCCCTCCACTTT; cdr3_aa: CASSKRTGENSPLHF
clone_size: -; j_call: TRBJ1-3; d_call: -; v_call: TRBV5-6; cdr3_length: 13; cdr3_nt: TGTGCCAGCAACGGCGGGTCTGGAAACACCATATATTTT; cdr3_aa: CASNGGSGNTIYF
clone_size: -; j_call: TRBJ2-5; d_call: -; v_call: TRBV11-2; cdr3_length: 15; cdr3_nt: TGTGCCAGCAGCTTCACTCAATGGACAGTGGAGACCCAGTACTTC; cdr3_aa: CASSFTQWTVETQYF
clone_size: few; j_call: TRBJ1-1; d_call: TRBD1; v_call: TRBV30; cdr3_length: 18; cdr3_nt: TGTGCCTGGAGTAAAGTAACAGGGGGCGCGGTGTGGCACACTGAAGCTTTCTTT; cdr3_aa: CAWSKVTGGAVWHTEAFF
clone_size: -; j_call: TRBJ1-5; d_call: TRBD1; v_call: TRBV2; cdr3_length: 14; cdr3_nt: TGTGCCAGCAGTGTGGGACAGGGGTATCAGCCCCAGCATTTT; cdr3_aa: CASSVGQGYQPQHF
clone_size: -; j_call: TRBJ1-5; d_call: TRBD1; v_call: TRBV7-6; cdr3_length: 13; cdr3_nt: TGTGCCAGCAGCCGGGACAGATATCAGCCCCAGCATTTT; cdr3_aa: CASSRDRYQPQHF
clone_size: -; j_call: TRBJ1-2; d_call: -; v_call: TRBV19; cdr3_length: 12; cdr3_nt: TGTGCCAGTAGCTCGCGAGGAGGTGGCTACACCTTC; cdr3_aa: CASSSRGGGYTF
clone_size: few; j_call: TRBJ2-7; d_call: TRBD2; v_call: TRBV6-1; cdr3_length: 14; cdr3_nt: TGTGCCAGCAGTCAAACCAGCGGGGCTTACGAGCAGTACTTC; cdr3_aa: CASSQTSGAYEQYF
clone_size: few; j_call: TRBJ2-5; d_call: -; v_call: TRBV11-3; cdr3_length: 16; cdr3_nt: TGTGCCAGCAGCCGCGGGGGCGGCGCAGGGGAAGAGACCCAGTACTTC; cdr3_aa: CASSRGGGAGEETQYF
clone_size: -; j_call: TRBJ2-7; d_call: -; v_call: TRBV14; cdr3_length: 13; cdr3_nt: TGTGCCAGCAGCCAAGATGGGTACCGCAGGGAGTACTTC; cdr3_aa: CASSQDGYRREYF
clone_size: -; j_call: TRBJ2-3; d_call: TRBD1; v_call: TRBV7-2; cdr3_length: 16; cdr3_nt: TGTGCCAGCAGCTTAGGGTCGGGACAGATCACAGATACGCAGTATTTT; cdr3_aa: CASSLGSGQITDTQYF
clone_size: -; j_call: TRBJ2-1; d_call: TRBD2; v_call: TRBV2; cdr3_length: 16; cdr3_nt: TGTGCCAGCAGTGAAGTCGGAGGCGGGAGGGACAATGAGCAGTTCTTC; cdr3_aa: CASSEVGGGRDNEQFF
clone_size: few; j_call: TRBJ1-2; d_call: -; v_call: TRBV19; cdr3_length: 13; cdr3_nt: TGTGCCACTGCGACGGAGGCCATCTATGGCTACACCTTC; cdr3_aa: CATATEAIYGYTF
clone_size: -; j_call: TRBJ1-2; d_call: -; v_call: TRBV10-3; cdr3_length: 15; cdr3_nt: TGTGCCATCAGTGAGTCGTCGGGCAGGGCCAGGGGCTACACCTTC; cdr3_aa: CAISESSGRARGYTF
clone_size: -; j_call: TRBJ1-6; d_call: -; v_call: TRBV27; cdr3_length: 16; cdr3_nt: TGTGCCAGCAGTTTTAGTCTGAGACAGTTTAATTCACCCCTCCACTTT; cdr3_aa: CASSFSLRQFNSPLHF
clone_size: once; j_call: TRBJ2-6; d_call: -; v_call: TRBV10-3; cdr3_length: 16; cdr3_nt: TGTGCCATCAGTAGTGACAGTCCCTCTGGGGCCAACGTCCTGACTTTC; cdr3_aa: CAISSDSPSGANVLTF
clone_size: -; j_call: TRBJ2-2; d_call: -; v_call: TRBV4-2; cdr3_length: 14; cdr3_nt: TGTGCCAGCAGCCCCCCCGGCGGCGCCGGGGAGCTGTTTTTT; cdr3_aa: CASSPPGGAGELFF
clone_size: -; j_call: TRBJ2-3; d_call: -; v_call: TRBV9; cdr3_length: 14; cdr3_nt: TGTGCCAGCAGCAAAGGACTGAGCACAGATACGCAGTATTTT; cdr3_aa: CASSKGLSTDTQYF
clone_size: few; j_call: TRBJ2-5; d_call: TRBD1; v_call: TRBV5-1; cdr3_length: 16; cdr3_nt: TGCGCCAGCAGCATGGCCGGGACAGGCGGATCGGAGACCCAGTACTTC; cdr3_aa: CASSMAGTGGSETQYF
clone_size: -; j_call: TRBJ1-1; d_call: -; v_call: TRBV18; cdr3_length: 13; cdr3_nt: TGTGCCAGCTGTGCGGATACGAACACTGAAGCTTTCTTT; cdr3_aa: CASCADTNTEAFF